Detailed here is one TCR beta chain. What it binds is not known. PCR amplification relied on 60 Vbeta primers (plus 13 Jbeta primers). Sequencing was performed with immunoSEQ multiplex PCR; in TCRdb, only in-frame clones are kept and a portion is missing. The table lists roughly 150,000 clones, around 75% of them singletons. CDR1 and CDR2 (germline): SGHNT, YYREEE (reference sequence). The trim removed 2 bases at V and 0 bases at J, leaving 3 bases unmatched. The CDR3 contains 15 residues. The entry originates in a study of cytomegalovirus exposure and HLA in healthy donors. Findings and limits, study-wide: Despite most TCR sequences being rare, some public TCRs occurred in many donors. Reported findings show TCR beta sequences accurately forecast HLA-A and HLA-B alleles in most subjects. Later analysis suggested links between common viral pathogens and several top significant clusters. Sequence variants that were highly shared formed a cluster that was likely a sequencing artifact.

This clonotype was sampled from a man aged 25 to 40 in good health and CMV-seronegative. Source material: PBMCs. This chain uses TRBV5-4 with TRBJ2-3; 7 nucleotides align to TRBD2. The CDR3 spells CASSLSGTSTDTQYF. In nucleotides, the CDR3 is TGTGCCAGCAGCTTAAGCGGGACTAGCACAGATACGCAGTATTTT.